This T cell receptor beta chain was obtained from a study of shared clonotypes between healthy human individuals. About the study: Two female and three male donors aged 18 to 49 were enrolled.

Details on this clone: Its target is unknown.

CD45RO-negative, CCR7-selected cells formed the naive CD8 fraction, which excluded terminally differentiated effector memory CD45RA+ cells. Libraries were prepared by immunoSEQ multiplex PCR; TCRdb keeps only in-frame clonotypes and omits some of them. The repertoire holds approximately 2,200,000 clones, about 93% seen once, with roughly 1.8% in the top ten. Regarding the study as a whole: A limitation of the genetic and exposure-history diversity represented arose from few donors.

Specimen: naive CD8+ T cells from PBMCs. The TCR originated in a man aged 18 to 29 in good health. Some clones in this sample may be carry-over from other donors' samples.

The CDR3 protein is CASSQDGFYNEQFF. For the CDR3, the DNA is TGTGCCAGCAGCCAAGATGGGTTCTACAATGAGCAGTTCTTC. The rearrangement uses TRBV14 and TRBJ2-1; the D is unclear. The V end lost 0 bases, the J end lost 3 bases, and 6 bases lay between the germline ends. The CDR3 has 14 amino acids. CDR1 SGHDN and CDR2 FVKESK come from the germline V gene.